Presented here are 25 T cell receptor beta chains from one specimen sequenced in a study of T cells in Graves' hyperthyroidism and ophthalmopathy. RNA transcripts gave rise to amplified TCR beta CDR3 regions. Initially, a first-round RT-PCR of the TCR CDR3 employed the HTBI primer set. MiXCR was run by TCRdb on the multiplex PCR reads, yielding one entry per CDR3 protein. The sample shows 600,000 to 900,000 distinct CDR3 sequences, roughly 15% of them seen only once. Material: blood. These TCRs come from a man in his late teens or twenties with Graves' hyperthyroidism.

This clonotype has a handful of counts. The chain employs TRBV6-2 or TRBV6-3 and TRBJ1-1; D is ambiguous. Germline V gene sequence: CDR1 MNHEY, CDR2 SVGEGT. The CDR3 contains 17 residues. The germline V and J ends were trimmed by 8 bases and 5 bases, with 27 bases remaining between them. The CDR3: CASALRERNTRKTEAFF. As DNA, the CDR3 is TGTGCCAGCGCTCTCCGGGAGAGAAACACCCGGAAGACTGAAGCTTTCTTT.

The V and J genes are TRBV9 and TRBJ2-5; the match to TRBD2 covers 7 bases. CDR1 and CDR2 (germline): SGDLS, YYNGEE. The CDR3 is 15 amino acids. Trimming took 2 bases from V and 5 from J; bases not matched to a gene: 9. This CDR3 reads CASSVQGLPKETQYF. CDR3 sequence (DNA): TGTGCCAGCAGCGTCCAGGGACTACCCAAGGAGACCCAGTACTTC.

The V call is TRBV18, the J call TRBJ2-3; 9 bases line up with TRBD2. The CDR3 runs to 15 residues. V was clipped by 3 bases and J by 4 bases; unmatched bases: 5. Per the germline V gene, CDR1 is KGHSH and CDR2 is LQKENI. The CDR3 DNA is TGTGCCAGCTCACCTAGGACTAGCGAGGCAGATACGCAGTATTTT. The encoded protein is CASSPRTSEADTQYF. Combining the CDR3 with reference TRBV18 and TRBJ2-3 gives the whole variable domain NAGVMQNPRHLVRRRGQEARLRCSPMKGHSHVYWYRQLPEEGLKFMVYLQKENIIDESGMPKERFSAEFPKEGPSILRIQQVVRGDSAAYFCASSPRTSEADTQYFGPGTRLTVL.

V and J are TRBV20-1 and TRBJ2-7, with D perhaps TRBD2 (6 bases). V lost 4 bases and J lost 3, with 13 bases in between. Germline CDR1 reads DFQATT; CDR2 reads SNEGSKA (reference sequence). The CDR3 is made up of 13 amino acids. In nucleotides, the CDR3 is TGCAGTGCTACGGACTACCAAGTCTACGAGCAGTACTTC. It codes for CSATDYQVYEQYF.

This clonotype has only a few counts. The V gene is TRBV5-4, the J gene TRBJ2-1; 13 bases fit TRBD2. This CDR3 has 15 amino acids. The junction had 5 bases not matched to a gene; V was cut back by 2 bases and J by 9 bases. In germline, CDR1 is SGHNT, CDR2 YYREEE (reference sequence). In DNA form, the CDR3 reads TGTGCCAGCAGCTTACTAGCGGGAGGGCCATCTGAGCAGTTCTTC. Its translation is CASSLLAGGPSEQFF.

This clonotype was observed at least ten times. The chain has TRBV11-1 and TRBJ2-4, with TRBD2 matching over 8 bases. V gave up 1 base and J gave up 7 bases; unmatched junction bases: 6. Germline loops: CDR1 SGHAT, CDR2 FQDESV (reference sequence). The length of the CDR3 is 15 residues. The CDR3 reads CASSLGSGRWNIQYF. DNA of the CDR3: TGTGCCAGCAGCTTAGGAAGCGGGAGATGGAACATTCAGTACTTC.

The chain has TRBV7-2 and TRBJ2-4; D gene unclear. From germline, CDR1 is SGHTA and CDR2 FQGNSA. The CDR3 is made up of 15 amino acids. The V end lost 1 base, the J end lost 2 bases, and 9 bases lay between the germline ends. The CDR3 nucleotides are TGTGCCAGCAGCTTAGTAGTTAGTTCCAAAAACATTCAGTACTTC. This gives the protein CASSLVVSSKNIQYF.

CDR3 nucleotides: TGTGCCAGCAGCCCCCGGGAGGGGGGTCACGAGCAGTACTTC. It translates to CASSPREGGHEQYF. This chain connects TRBV16 to TRBJ2-7, with TRBD2 matching over 8 bases. The ends lost 4 bases at V and 5 bases at J; junction bases unmatched: 7. CDR1 and CDR2 (germline): KGHSY, FQNENV. CDR3 length: 14 amino acids.

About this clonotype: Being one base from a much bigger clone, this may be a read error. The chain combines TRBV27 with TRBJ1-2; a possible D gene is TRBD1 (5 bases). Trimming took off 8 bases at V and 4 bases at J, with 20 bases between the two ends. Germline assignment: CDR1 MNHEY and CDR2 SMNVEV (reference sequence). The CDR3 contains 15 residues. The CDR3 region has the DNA TGTGCCAGCCGTTCTCGCGGATGGGACTTCTATGGCTACACCTTC. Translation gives CASRSRGWDFYGYTF.

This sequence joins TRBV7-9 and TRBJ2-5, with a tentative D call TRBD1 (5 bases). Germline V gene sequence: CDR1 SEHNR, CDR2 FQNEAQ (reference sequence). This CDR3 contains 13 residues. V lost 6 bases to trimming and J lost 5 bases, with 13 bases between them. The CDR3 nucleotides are TGTGCCAGCAGGTGGGGCAGTGGGGAGACCCAGTACTTC. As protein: CASRWGSGETQYF.

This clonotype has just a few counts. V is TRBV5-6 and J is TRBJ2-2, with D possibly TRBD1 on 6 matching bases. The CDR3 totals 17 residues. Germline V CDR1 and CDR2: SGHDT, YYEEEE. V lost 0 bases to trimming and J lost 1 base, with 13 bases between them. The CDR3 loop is CASSLEGARGNTGELFF. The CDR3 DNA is TGTGCCAGCAGCTTGGAAGGGGCCAGGGGGAACACCGGGGAGCTGTTTTTT.

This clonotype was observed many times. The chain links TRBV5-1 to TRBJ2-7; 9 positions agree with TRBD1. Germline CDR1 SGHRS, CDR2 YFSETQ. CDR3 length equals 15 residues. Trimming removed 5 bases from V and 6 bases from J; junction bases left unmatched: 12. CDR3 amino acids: CASRQTPGQGREQYF. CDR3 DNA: TGCGCCAGCAGACAAACACCGGGACAGGGTCGCGAGCAGTACTTC.

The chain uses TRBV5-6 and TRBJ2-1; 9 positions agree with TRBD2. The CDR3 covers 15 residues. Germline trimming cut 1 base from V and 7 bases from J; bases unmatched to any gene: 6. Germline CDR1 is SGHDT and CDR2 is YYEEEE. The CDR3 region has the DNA TGTGCCAGCAGCTTGATTAGCGGGAGTGATAATGAGCAGTTCTTC. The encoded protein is CASSLISGSDNEQFF.

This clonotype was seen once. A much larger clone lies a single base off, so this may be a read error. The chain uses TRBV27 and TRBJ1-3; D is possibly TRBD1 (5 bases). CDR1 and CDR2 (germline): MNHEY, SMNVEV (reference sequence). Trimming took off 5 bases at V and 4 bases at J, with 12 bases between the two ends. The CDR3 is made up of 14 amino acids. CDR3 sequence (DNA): TGTGCCAGCAGTCGGGACCGGACCGGAAACACCATATATTTT. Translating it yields CASSRDRTGNTIYF.

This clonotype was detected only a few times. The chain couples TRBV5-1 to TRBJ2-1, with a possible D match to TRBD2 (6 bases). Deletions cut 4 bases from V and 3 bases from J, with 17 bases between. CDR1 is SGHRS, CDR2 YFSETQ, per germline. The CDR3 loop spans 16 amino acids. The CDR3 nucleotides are TGCGCCAGCAGCCCGCCACAGGACTACCTCTACAATGAGCAGTTCTTC. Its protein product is CASSPPQDYLYNEQFF.

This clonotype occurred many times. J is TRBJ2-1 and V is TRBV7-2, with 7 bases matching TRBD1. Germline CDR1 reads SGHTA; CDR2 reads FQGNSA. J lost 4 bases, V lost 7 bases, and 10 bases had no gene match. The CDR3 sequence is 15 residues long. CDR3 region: CASTQQGQLYNEQFF. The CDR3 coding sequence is TGTGCCAGCACCCAACAGGGACAGCTATACAATGAGCAGTTCTTC.

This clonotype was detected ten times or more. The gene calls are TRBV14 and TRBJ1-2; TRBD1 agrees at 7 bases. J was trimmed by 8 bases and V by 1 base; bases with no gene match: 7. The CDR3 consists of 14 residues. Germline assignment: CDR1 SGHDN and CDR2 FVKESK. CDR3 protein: CASSQARQGGGYTF. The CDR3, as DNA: TGTGCCAGCAGCCAAGCCAGACAGGGCGGAGGCTACACCTTC.

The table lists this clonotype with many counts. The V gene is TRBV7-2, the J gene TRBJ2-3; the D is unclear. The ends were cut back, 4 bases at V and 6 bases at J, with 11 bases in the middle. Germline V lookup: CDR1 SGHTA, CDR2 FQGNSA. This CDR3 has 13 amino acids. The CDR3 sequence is CASSSLGWDTQYF. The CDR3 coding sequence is TGTGCCAGCAGCTCCCTCGGGTGGGATACGCAGTATTTT.

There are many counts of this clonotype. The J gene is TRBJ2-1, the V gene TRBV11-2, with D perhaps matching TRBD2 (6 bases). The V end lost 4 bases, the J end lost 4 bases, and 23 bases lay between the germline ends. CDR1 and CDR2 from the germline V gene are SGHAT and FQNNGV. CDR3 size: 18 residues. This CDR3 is CASSSPLGLASLYNEQFF. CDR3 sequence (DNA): TGTGCCAGCAGCTCGCCCCTAGGGCTAGCGTCCCTTTACAATGAGCAGTTCTTC.

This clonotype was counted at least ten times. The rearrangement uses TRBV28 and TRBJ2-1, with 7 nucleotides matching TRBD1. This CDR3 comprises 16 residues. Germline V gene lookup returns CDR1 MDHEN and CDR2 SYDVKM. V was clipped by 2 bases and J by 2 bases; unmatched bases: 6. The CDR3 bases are TGTGCCAGCAGTTTACCCTCCGGGACAGCCTACAATGAGCAGTTCTTC. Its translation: CASSLPSGTAYNEQFF.

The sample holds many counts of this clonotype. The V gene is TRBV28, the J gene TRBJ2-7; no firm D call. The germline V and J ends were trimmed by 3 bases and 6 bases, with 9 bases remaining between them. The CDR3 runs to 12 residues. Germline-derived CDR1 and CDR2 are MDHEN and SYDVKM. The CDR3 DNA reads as TGTGCCAGCAGTTTGACCCCCACCGAGCAGTACTTC. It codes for CASSLTPTEQYF.

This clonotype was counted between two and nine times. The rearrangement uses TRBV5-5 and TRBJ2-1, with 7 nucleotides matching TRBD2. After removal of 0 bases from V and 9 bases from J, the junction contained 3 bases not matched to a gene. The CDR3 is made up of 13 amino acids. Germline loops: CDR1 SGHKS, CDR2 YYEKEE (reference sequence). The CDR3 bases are TGTGCCAGCAGCTTGGAGTGGGAGGGTGAGCAGTTCTTC. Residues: CASSLEWEGEQFF.

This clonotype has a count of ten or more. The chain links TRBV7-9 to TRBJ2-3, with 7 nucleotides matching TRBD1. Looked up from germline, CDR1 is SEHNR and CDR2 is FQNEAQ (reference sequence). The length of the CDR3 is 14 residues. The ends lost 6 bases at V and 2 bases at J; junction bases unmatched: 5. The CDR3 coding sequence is TGTGCCAGCAGTGCCGGGACAGTCACAGATACGCAGTATTTT. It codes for CASSAGTVTDTQYF.

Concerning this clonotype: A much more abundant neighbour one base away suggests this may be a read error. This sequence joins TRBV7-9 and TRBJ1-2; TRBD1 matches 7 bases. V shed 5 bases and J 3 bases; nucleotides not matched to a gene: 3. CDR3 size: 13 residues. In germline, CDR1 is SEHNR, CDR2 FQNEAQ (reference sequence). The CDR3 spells CASSPGQYYGYTF. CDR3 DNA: TGTGCCAGCAGCCCGGGACAGTACTATGGCTACACCTTC.

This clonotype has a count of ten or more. In nucleotides, the CDR3 is TGTGCCAGCAGTCCACTTAAGGCCACCGGGGAGCTGTTTTTT. This codes for CASSPLKATGELFF. The chain joins TRBV28 to TRBJ2-2; D is unresolved. Deletions cut 5 bases from V and 4 bases from J, with 11 bases between. CDR1 and CDR2 (germline): MDHEN, SYDVKM. The CDR3 loop spans 14 amino acids.